Listed below are T cell receptor beta chains from one sample, sequenced in a study of cytomegalovirus exposure and HLA in healthy donors. Clones were read by immunoSEQ multiplex PCR, and TCRdb kept only the in-frame ones, dropping some. The table lists under 200,000 clones, around 80% of them singletons. The specimen sequenced was PBMCs. The receptors derive from a female donor in good health and CMV-seronegative. The CDR3 runs from the conserved cysteine through the conserved F or W. D genes are given only for firm matches. Where a row states a size, it is once, few, many or the class of an expanded clone; other rows omit it.

j_call	clone_size	v_call	d_call	cdr3_nt	cdr3_aa
TRBJ1-5	.	TRBV4-3	.	TGCGCCAGCAGCCAAGACAGGGGTCAGCCCCAGCATTTT	CASSQDRGQPQHF
TRBJ2-7	few	TRBV25-1	.	TGTGCCAGCAGTGCGCAGTTGGGGCTTAAGGAGCAGTACTTC	CASSAQLGLKEQYF
TRBJ2-7	.	TRBV7-9	TRBD1	TGTTCCAGCAGCTTAGGAGGGGGACAGGGGGCGCGTCTGTACTTC	CSSSLGGGQGARLYF
TRBJ2-7	.	TRBV5-1	.	TGCGCCAGCAGCTTGGGTATGGTCTACTCCTACGAGCAGTACTTC	CASSLGMVYSYEQYF
TRBJ2-5	.	TRBV7-8	.	TGTGCCAGCAGCTTTCGGACATCTTGTCACTTC	CASSFRTSCHF
TRBJ1-2	once	TRBV7-2	.	TGTGCCAGCAGCCCGCCGCGAGCTTCAGGGGCCTGTTACACCTTC	CASSPPRASGACYTF
TRBJ1-1	few	TRBV12-2	.	TGTGCAAGTCGCTTAGACCTAGAGAGGCAGAGTCTTGGGGCTTTCTTT	CASRLDLERQSLGAFF
TRBJ2-3	few	TRBV4-1	.	TGCGCCAGCAGCTCCCGGCAACCCCGGGACACAGATACGCAGTATTTT	CASSSRQPRDTDTQYF
TRBJ2-3	.	TRBV6-1	TRBD2	TGTGCCAGCAGTGAAGCGCTAGCGGGAGGGGCAGATACGCAGTATTTT	CASSEALAGGADTQYF
TRBJ2-7	.	TRBV7-2	.	TGTGCCAGCAGCTTAATGGGGGGGCAGGACTACGAGCAGTACTTC	CASSLMGGQDYEQYF
TRBJ1-1	.	TRBV7-9	.	TGTGCCAGCAGCTTAGACTCGCAGCGCGGGGCTTTCTTT	CASSLDSQRGAFF
TRBJ1-2	few	TRBV7-3	.	TGTGCCAGCAGCTTAACGGGGGGGAGCCTCTATGGCTACACCTTC	CASSLTGGSLYGYTF
TRBJ2-7	.	TRBV27	TRBD2	TGTGCCAGCAGTTCGATTTCAGGGACTACCTCCTACGAGCAGTACTTC	CASSSISGTTSYEQYF
TRBJ1-5	.	TRBV11-2	TRBD1	TGTGCCAGCAGCTTCGGGACAGATCAGCCCCAGCATTTT	CASSFGTDQPQHF
TRBJ1-4	few	TRBV4-2	TRBD1	TGTGCCAGCAGCCTTCACGGGGGGACAGGGGATGAAAAACTGTTTTTT	CASSLHGGTGDEKLFF
TRBJ2-7	.	TRBV11-2	TRBD1	TGTGCCAGCAGCTACGGGACAGTTTCCTACGAGCAGTACTTC	CASSYGTVSYEQYF
TRBJ1-1	few	TRBV6-4	.	TGTGCCAGCAGTGACTCAGGGGCCGAACGAGCTTTCTTT	CASSDSGAERAFF
TRBJ1-1	.	TRBV27	.	TGTGCCAGCAGTTTAAGGACCGTTGGAGGGAACACTGAAGCTTTCTTT	CASSLRTVGGNTEAFF
TRBJ2-3	.	TRBV18	TRBD2	TGTGCCAGCTCACGAAATAGCGGGGGGTCAACAGATACGCAGTATTTT	CASSRNSGGSTDTQYF
TRBJ1-1	.	TRBV6-5	TRBD1	TGTGCCAGCAGTTACCCGACAGGGGAAGCTTTCTTT	CASSYPTGEAFF
TRBJ1-2	.	TRBV6-5	.	TGTGCCAGCAGTTTCAGGTGGGACTATGGCTACACCTTC	CASSFRWDYGYTF
TRBJ2-7	once	TRBV27	.	TGTGCCAGCAGTTTAGTTACAGGGTCCTACGAGCAGTACTTC	CASSLVTGSYEQYF
TRBJ2-1	.	TRBV9	.	TGTGCCAGCAGCGTTGCAGGGAATTCCTACAATGAGCAGTTCTTC	CASSVAGNSYNEQFF
TRBJ1-3	.	TRBV6-5	TRBD1	TGTGCCAGCAGTTTTCCGGGACAGATGAACACCATATATTTT	CASSFPGQMNTIYF
TRBJ2-7	.	TRBV15	.	TGTGCCACCAGCAGAGACGGGGAGTGGTACGAGCAGTACTTC	CATSRDGEWYEQYF
TRBJ2-6	few	TRBV7-6	.	TGTGCCAGCAGCTTTACTGGGGCCAACGTCCTGACTTTC	CASSFTGANVLTF
TRBJ1-2	.	TRBV7-2	.	TGTGCCAGCAGCTTAGCTCATGGAGGGGGGAGGGGTGCTAACTATGGCTACACCTTC	CASSLAHGGGRGANYGYTF
TRBJ2-7	once	TRBV30	TRBD1	TGTGCCTGGGGGACAGGGTTGGTTCACGAGCAGTACTTC	CAWGTGLVHEQYF
TRBJ1-1	.	TRBV6-5	TRBD1	TGTGCCAGCAGTCGGGGACAGGGGACCAACACTGAAGCTTTCTTT	CASSRGQGTNTEAFF
TRBJ1-1	.	TRBV4-3	TRBD1	TGCGCCAGCAGCCAAGATTCCACGCAAAAACCTGGCAGGGGGTTAGCTTTCTTT	CASSQDSTQKPGRGLAFF
TRBJ2-1	.	TRBV4-2	TRBD2	TGTGCCAGCAGCGATCGACTAGCGAGATCCTCCTCCTACAATGAGCAGTTCTTC	CASSDRLARSSSYNEQFF
TRBJ2-7	.	TRBV15	.	TGTGCCACCAGCAGAGATCGCGGGTACGAGCAGTACTTC	CATSRDRGYEQYF
TRBJ2-5	.	TRBV6-1	.	TGTGCCAGCCGGTCTAGCCGAAAAGAGACCCAGTACTTC	CASRSSRKETQYF
TRBJ1-1	.	TRBV7-6	.	TGTGCCAGCAGCTTAGACCTCGGCGGAACCAACACTGAAGCTTTCTTT	CASSLDLGGTNTEAFF
TRBJ2-7	once	TRBV7-9	.	TGTGCCAGCAGCCTCGCTGACTACGGATACGAGCAGTACTTC	CASSLADYGYEQYF
TRBJ1-2	.	TRBV4-3	TRBD1	TGCGCCAGCAGCCCCACACAGGGGGCGGGGGGCTACACCTTC	CASSPTQGAGGYTF
TRBJ2-3	.	TRBV9	.	TGTGCCAGCAGCCAAGGGGGGGCCTCCCGTCCCGATACGCAGTATTTT	CASSQGGASRPDTQYF
TRBJ1-2	.	TRBV4-1	.	TGCGCCAGCAGCCAAGGGGATTTGAGAATGCGGGGGATCTTCGGCTATGGCTACACCTTC	CASSQGDLRMRGIFGYGYTF
TRBJ2-5	.	TRBV18	.	TGTGCCAGCTCACCCCTCGCGGGATCCCAAGAGACCCAGTACTTC	CASSPLAGSQETQYF
TRBJ2-1	few	TRBV10-2	TRBD2	TGCGCCAGCAGTGAAAGCGGGGGGGCCAACAATGAGCAGTTCTTC	CASSESGGANNEQFF
TRBJ1-2	.	TRBV5-8	.	TGTGCCAGCAGCCCGGATCGGGTTGGCTACACCTTC	CASSPDRVGYTF
TRBJ1-4	.	TRBV29-1	.	TGCAGCGCTCAGGGTTTTAATGAAAAACTGTTTTTT	CSAQGFNEKLFF
TRBJ2-7	.	TRBV28	TRBD1	TGTGCCAGCAGTTTGGGACAGGGCTACGAGCAGTACTTC	CASSLGQGYEQYF
TRBJ2-3	.	TRBV29-1	TRBD2	TGCAGCACTATAGCGGGGCGCACAGATACGCAGTATTTT	CSTIAGRTDTQYF
TRBJ2-5	few	TRBV7-7	TRBD2	TGTGCTAGCAGCCTAACACGACTAGCTCGGGAGACCCAGTACTTC	CASSLTRLARETQYF
TRBJ2-2	.	TRBV6-1	.	TGTGCCAGCAGTGGGAGTTCCGGGGAGCTGTTTTTT	CASSGSSGELFF
TRBJ1-2	.	TRBV7-9	.	TGTGCCAGCAGCTTTCAGGGGGGCTACACCTTC	CASSFQGGYTF
TRBJ2-7	.	TRBV5-6	.	TGTGCCAGCAGCTACGGGGATGCAGCCTACGAGCAGTACTTC	CASSYGDAAYEQYF
TRBJ1-1	.	TRBV5-8	TRBD1	TGTGCCAGCAGCTTGGCCCAAAGGACAGGCCTTAACACTGAAGCTTTCTTT	CASSLAQRTGLNTEAFF
TRBJ2-3	.	TRBV5-6	TRBD2	TGTGCCAGCAGCTTTGCGGGGGAAGATACGCAGTATTTT	CASSFAGEDTQYF
TRBJ1-1	.	TRBV5-4	TRBD1	TGTGCCAGCAGCTTGGGAGGGACAGGGAGTGGGAACACTGAAGCTTTCTTT	CASSLGGTGSGNTEAFF
TRBJ2-5	.	TRBV30	TRBD2	TGTGCCTGGGGGAGCGGGAGGGCCGGTGAGACCCAGTACTTC	CAWGSGRAGETQYF
TRBJ1-3	few	TRBV29-1	.	TGCAGCGTTATCTCGGGGAGAGGTGGAAACACCATATATTTT	CSVISGRGGNTIYF
TRBJ2-4	.	TRBV5-1	.	TGCGCCAGCAGCTTCAGGCAGGCCCCCGTGGCCAAAAACATTCAGTACTTC	CASSFRQAPVAKNIQYF
TRBJ1-2	.	TRBV12-5	.	TGTGCTAGTGGTTTGCCCATGAGGTGGTATGGCTACACCTTC	CASGLPMRWYGYTF